This T cell receptor beta chain was identified during a study of siplizumab effects on memory and regulatory T cells. General study points: There was no confirmation of the suppressive function of proliferating Tregs from siplizumab cultures.

For this clone: Its antigen is undetermined.

The CDR3 has 16 amino acids. Trimming pared 4 bases from V and 9 bases from J, leaving 22 bases between. Germline CDR1 MDHEN, CDR2 SYDVKM. Measured with immunoSEQ multiplex PCR; TCRdb has only the in-frame clones, and not every one. The sample contains approximately 94,000 clones, about 94% of which appear only once. Sequencing input: non-Treg CD4+ T cells sorted from blood. The chain is built from TRBV28 and TRBJ2-1; TRBD1 or TRBD2 may be the D gene (6 bases each). The sequence was obtained from a human donor in good health. CDR3 region: CASSSGTGRRSSEQFF. The CDR3 bases are TGTGCCAGCAGTTCGGGAACAGGGAGGAGAAGCAGTGAGCAGTTCTTC.